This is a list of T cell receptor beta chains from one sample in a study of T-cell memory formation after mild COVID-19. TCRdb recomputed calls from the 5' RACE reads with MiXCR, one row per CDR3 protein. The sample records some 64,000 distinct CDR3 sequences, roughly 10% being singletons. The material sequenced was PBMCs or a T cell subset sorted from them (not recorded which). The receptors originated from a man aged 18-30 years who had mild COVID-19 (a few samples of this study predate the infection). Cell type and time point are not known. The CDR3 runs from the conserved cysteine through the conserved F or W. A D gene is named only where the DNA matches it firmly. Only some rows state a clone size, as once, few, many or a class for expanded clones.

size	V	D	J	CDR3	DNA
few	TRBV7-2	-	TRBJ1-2	CASSLARTDLYGYTF	TGTGCCAGCAGCTTAGCCAGGACAGACCTGTATGGCTACACCTTC
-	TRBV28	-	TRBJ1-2	CASRPQQGLGYTF	TGTGCCAGCCGCCCTCAACAGGGTCTCGGCTACACCTTC
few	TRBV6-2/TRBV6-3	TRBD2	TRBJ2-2	CASSPAGGITGELFF	TGTGCCAGCAGCCCAGCGGGGGGTATCACCGGGGAGCTGTTTTTT
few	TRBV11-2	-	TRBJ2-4	CASTTLAKNIQYF	TGTGCCAGCACCACCCTAGCCAAAAACATTCAGTACTTC
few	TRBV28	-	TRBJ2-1	CASGELNNEQFF	TGTGCCAGCGGGGAGTTGAACAATGAGCAGTTCTTC
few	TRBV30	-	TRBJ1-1	CAWSVQGPEAFF	TGTGCCTGGAGTGTACAAGGACCCGAAGCTTTCTTT
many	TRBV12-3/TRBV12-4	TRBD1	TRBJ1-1	CASSSLQGAGEAFF	TGTGCCAGCAGTTCCCTACAGGGGGCAGGTGAAGCTTTCTTT
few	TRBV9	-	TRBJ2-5	CASSPRTGGETQYF	TGTGCCAGCAGCCCCCGGACCGGCGGAGAGACCCAGTACTTC
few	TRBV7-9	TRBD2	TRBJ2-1	CASSLDVAGGYNEQFF	TGTGCCAGCAGCTTAGATGTAGCGGGGGGCTACAATGAGCAGTTCTTC
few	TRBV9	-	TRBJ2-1	CASSSRGEYNEQFF	TGTGCCAGCAGCTCAAGGGGGGAATACAATGAGCAGTTCTTC
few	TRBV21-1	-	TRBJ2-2	CASSKQRQGLAGAASGGELFF	TGTGCCAGCAGCAAACAACGACAGGGGCTAGCGGGGGCGGCGAGCGGAGGGGAGCTGTTTTTT
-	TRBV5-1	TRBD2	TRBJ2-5	CASSPSGGQETQYF	TGCGCCAGCAGCCCTAGCGGGGGCCAAGAGACCCAGTACTTC
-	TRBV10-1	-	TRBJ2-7	CASSDQGYYEQYF	TGCGCCAGCAGTGACCAGGGTTACTACGAGCAGTACTTC
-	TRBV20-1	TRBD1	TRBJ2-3	CSAVPGQGSDTQYF	TGCAGTGCCGTCCCGGGACAGGGTTCGGATACGCAGTATTTT